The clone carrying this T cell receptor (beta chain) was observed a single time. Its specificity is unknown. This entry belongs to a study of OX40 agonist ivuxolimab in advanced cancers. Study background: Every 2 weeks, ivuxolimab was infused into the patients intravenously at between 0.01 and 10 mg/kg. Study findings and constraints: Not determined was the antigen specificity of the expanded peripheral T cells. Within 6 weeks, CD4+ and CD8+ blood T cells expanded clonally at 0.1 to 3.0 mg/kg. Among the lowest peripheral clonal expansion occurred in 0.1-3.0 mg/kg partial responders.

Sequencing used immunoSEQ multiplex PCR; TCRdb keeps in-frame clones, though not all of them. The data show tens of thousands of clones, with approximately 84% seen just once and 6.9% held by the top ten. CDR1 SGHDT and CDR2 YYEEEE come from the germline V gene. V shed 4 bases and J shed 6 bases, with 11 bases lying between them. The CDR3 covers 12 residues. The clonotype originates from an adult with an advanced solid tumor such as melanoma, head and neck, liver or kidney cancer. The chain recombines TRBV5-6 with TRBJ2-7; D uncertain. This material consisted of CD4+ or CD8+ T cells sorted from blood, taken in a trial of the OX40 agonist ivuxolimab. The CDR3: CASSERTLEQYF. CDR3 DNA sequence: TGTGCCAGCAGCGAAAGGACCCTCGAGCAGTACTTC.